The entry that follows covers one TCR beta chain sequence. Measured with immunoSEQ multiplex PCR; TCRdb has only the in-frame clones, and not every one. The sample shows 260,000 or so clones, around 90% of them seen only once. This record comes from a study of blood T cell repertoires in COVID-19. Study-wide context: Both acute and convalescent COVID-19 samples were obtained from the United States, Italy and Spain. PBMCs, B-cell-depleted T cells, or T cells were the source of the cDNA or gDNA that made up the material.

Germline-derived CDR1 and CDR2 are MGHRA and YSYEKL. CDR3 length: 13 residues. Trimming left V 5 bases short and J 3 bases short, with 11 bases between. The sample consisted of peripheral blood. The TCR was taken from a human donor in a cohort sampled during active COVID-19. The V call is TRBV4-1, the J call TRBJ2-7; perhaps TRBD1 as D (5 bases). The CDR3 reads CASSFDSNYEQYF. DNA of the CDR3: TGCGCCAGCAGCTTCGACAGTAACTACGAGCAGTACTTC.